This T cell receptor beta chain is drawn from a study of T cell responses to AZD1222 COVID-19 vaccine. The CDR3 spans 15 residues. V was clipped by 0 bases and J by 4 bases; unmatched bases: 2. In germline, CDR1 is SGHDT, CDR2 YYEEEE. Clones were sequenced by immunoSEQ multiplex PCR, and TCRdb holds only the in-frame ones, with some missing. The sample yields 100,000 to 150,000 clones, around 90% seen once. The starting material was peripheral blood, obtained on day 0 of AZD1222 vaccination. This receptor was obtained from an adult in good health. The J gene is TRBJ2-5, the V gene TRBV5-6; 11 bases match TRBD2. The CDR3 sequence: CASSLGLAGGETQYF. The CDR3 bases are TGTGCCAGCAGCTTGGGGCTAGCGGGGGGAGAGACCCAGTACTTC.